These 25 T cell receptor beta chains came from one sample sequenced in a study of T cell responses to AZD1222 COVID-19 vaccine. This table comes from immunoSEQ multiplex PCR, and its TCRdb copy is limited to in-frame clones, with some not included. Found here are 68,000 or so clones, 85% to 90% of them singletons; the top ten hold 7.8%. Sequences were derived from peripheral blood, sampled on day 0 of AZD1222 vaccination. The receptors derive from an adult in good health.

The CDR3 bases are TGTGCCAGCAGGGCGGCGTCGACAGGGAATGTCTATGGCTACACCTTC. Encoded protein: CASRAASTGNVYGYTF. The rearrangement joins TRBV2 to TRBJ1-2, with 7 bases matching TRBD1. This CDR3 is 16 amino acids long. Germline CDR1 is SNHLY and CDR2 is FYNNEI. The J segment lost 4 bases and the V segment lost 6 bases, leaving 14 bases of the junction unmatched.

DNA of the CDR3: TGTGCCACCAGAAAACTCGGAGGGACAGGGGGCCCTGGGGCCAACGTCCTGACTTTC. Its translation is CATRKLGGTGGPGANVLTF. The chain has TRBV15 and TRBJ2-6, with TRBD1 matching 12 bases. The CDR3 length is 19 residues. CDR1 LNHNV and CDR2 YYDKDF come from the germline V gene (reference sequence). The J segment lost 2 bases and the V segment lost 6 bases, leaving 11 bases of the junction unmatched.

The chain couples TRBV5-1 to TRBJ2-3, with 10 nucleotides matching TRBD2. Trimming at V came to 3 bases and at J to 3 bases, leaving 7 bases not matched to a gene. CDR1 and CDR2 from the germline V gene are SGHRS and YFSETQ. This CDR3 contains 16 residues. The CDR3 reads CASSWALAGETDTQYF. The CDR3 DNA is TGCGCCAGCAGCTGGGCCCTAGCGGGAGAAACAGATACGCAGTATTTT.

The rearrangement joins TRBV5-4 to TRBJ2-3; 7 bases are a match to TRBD2. Per germline, CDR1 SGHNT and CDR2 YYREEE (reference sequence). The CDR3 has 17 residues. V gave up 0 bases and J gave up 2 bases; unmatched junction bases: 9. The CDR3 loop is CASSLGGGPGITDTQYF. CDR3 coding DNA: TGTGCCAGCAGCTTGGGGGGAGGGCCGGGGATCACAGATACGCAGTATTTT.

J is TRBJ2-7 and V is TRBV7-2; D call uncertain. Germline V lookup: CDR1 SGHTA, CDR2 FQGNSA. The CDR3 loop spans 12 amino acids. V lost 5 bases to trimming and J lost 3 bases, with 8 bases between them. The CDR3: CASSQNHYEQYF. DNA for the CDR3: TGTGCCAGCAGCCAAAATCACTACGAGCAGTACTTC.

This clone was observed a single time. The gene calls are TRBV7-2 and TRBJ1-5; D is possibly TRBD1 (6 bases). Germline lookup yields CDR1 SGHTA and CDR2 FQGNSA. CDR3 length: 14 residues. V was pared by 4 bases and J by 4 bases, with 11 bases between. Written as DNA, the CDR3 is TGTGCCAGCAGCTCTATGGACAGAAATCAGCCCCAGCATTTT. Translation: CASSSMDRNQPQHF.

The CDR3 nucleotides read TGTGCCAGCAGCTTATTGGGCAGGGACTATGGCTACACCTTC. Protein sequence: CASSLLGRDYGYTF. The genes are TRBV11-2 and TRBJ1-2, with a tentative D call TRBD1 (5 bases). Germline CDR1 reads SGHAT; CDR2 reads FQNNGV. There are 14 residues in the CDR3. V lost 2 bases to trimming and J lost 3 bases, with 10 bases between them.

The chain uses TRBV7-9 and TRBJ2-1, with 9 positions matching TRBD1. The trim removed 5 bases at V and 5 bases at J, leaving 7 bases unmatched. The germline V gene has CDR1 SEHNR and CDR2 FQNEAQ (reference sequence). The length of the CDR3 is 15 residues. DNA of the CDR3: TGTGCCAGCAGCCTCCGGGACAGGGTTAACAATGAGCAGTTCTTC. Amino acids: CASSLRDRVNNEQFF.

The gene calls are TRBV18 and TRBJ1-1; possible D gene TRBD1, 6 bases. The germline V and J ends were trimmed by 4 bases and 1 base, with 22 bases remaining between them. The CDR3 is 18 amino acids. Germline V gene lookup returns CDR1 KGHSH and CDR2 LQKENI. CDR3 nucleotides: TGTGCCAGCTCACACGGGTTAAATCCGGGACATAGGAACACTGAAGCTTTCTTT. It translates to CASSHGLNPGHRNTEAFF.

Written as DNA, the CDR3 is TGTGCCAGCTCCCTGCGAGGCGGGGGGCTCACAGATACGCAGTATTTT. Encoded protein: CASSLRGGGLTDTQYF. This sequence joins TRBV5-8 and TRBJ2-3; 8 nucleotides line up with TRBD2. The CDR3 runs to 16 residues. Unmatched junction bases numbered 12, after V lost 7 bases and J lost 2 bases. The germline gives CDR1 SGHTS, CDR2 YDEGEE. The full variable domain, rest sourced from reference TRBV5-8 and TRBJ2-3, is EAGVTQSPTHLIKTRGQQATLRCSPISGHTSVYWYQQALGLGLQFLLWYDEGEERNRGNFPPRFSGRQFPNYSSELNVNALELEDSALYLCASSLRGGGLTDTQYFGPGTRLTVL.

This clone appeared a few times. This chain joins TRBV29-1 and TRBJ1-2; the D gene is possibly TRBD1 (6 bases). V was pared by 8 bases and J by 4 bases, with 17 bases between. CDR1 SQVTM and CDR2 ANQGSEA come from the germline V gene. The CDR3 has 13 residues. The CDR3 loop is CSFGTPDIYGYTF. CDR3 in DNA: TGCAGCTTCGGGACACCGGATATCTATGGCTACACCTTC.

The chain has TRBV19 and TRBJ1-3, with TRBD1 matching over 7 bases. V shed 3 bases, J shed 0 bases, and the junction held 2 bases outside the gene matches. This CDR3 is built from 15 residues. The germline V gene has CDR1 LNHDA and CDR2 SQIVND (reference sequence). CDR3: CASSMGDSSGNTIYF. The CDR3 nucleotides read TGTGCCAGTAGTATGGGGGACAGCTCTGGAAACACCATATATTTT.

The chain has TRBV10-3 and TRBJ2-3, with D maybe TRBD2 (6 bases). Germline V gene data show CDR1 as ENHRY and CDR2 as SYGVKD. This CDR3 contains 15 residues. Trimming stripped 11 bases from V and 0 bases from J, with 18 bases between. DNA for the CDR3: TGTGCCGCCAACCCCGGGGGAACTAGCACAGATACGCAGTATTTT. It encodes CAANPGGTSTDTQYF.

The chain uses TRBV27 and TRBJ2-1; 11 positions match TRBD2. V shed 5 bases, J shed 2 bases, and the junction held 5 bases outside the gene matches. Per the germline V gene, CDR1 is MNHEY and CDR2 is SMNVEV (reference sequence). The CDR3 contains 16 residues. The CDR3 reads CASSPILAGAYNEQFF. In DNA, the CDR3 is TGTGCCAGCAGTCCCATACTAGCGGGAGCCTACAATGAGCAGTTCTTC.

The CDR3, as DNA: TGCGCCAGCAGCCCGCAAAGCACTGAAGCTTTCTTT. Its translation is CASSPQSTEAFF. The genes are TRBV5-1 and TRBJ1-1; no clear D gene. Germline assignment: CDR1 SGHRS and CDR2 YFSETQ. V was clipped by 4 bases and J by 4 bases, with 8 bases between them. This CDR3 comprises 12 residues.

The chain employs TRBV6-5 and TRBJ1-2; TRBD1 is a possible D gene (5 bases). The CDR3 consists of 15 residues. Per germline, CDR1 MNHEY and CDR2 SVGAGI. Trimming shortened V by 8 bases and J by 4 bases, and 20 bases separated the two germline ends. The CDR3, as DNA: TGTGCCAGCGGTATTTCGGGAGGACATGCCTATGGCTACACCTTC. Protein: CASGISGGHAYGYTF.

The chain is built from TRBV19 and TRBJ2-5; 13 bases align to TRBD2. Germline V gives CDR1 LNHDA, CDR2 SQIVND (reference sequence). The CDR3 is made up of 14 amino acids. The V gene end was trimmed by 8 bases and the J gene end by 7 bases; junction bases not matched to a gene: 7. CDR3 DNA sequence: TGTGCCAGTGCCGGGACTAGCGGGATCGGGACCCAGTACTTC. Amino acid sequence: CASAGTSGIGTQYF. Drawing the rest from reference TRBV19 and TRBJ2-5, the complete variable domain is DGGITQSPKYLFRKEGQNVTLSCEQNLNHDAMYWYRQDPGQGLRLIYYSQIVNDFQKGDIAEGYSVSREKKESFPLTVTSAQKNPTAFYLCASAGTSGIGTQYFGPGTRLLVL.

V gene TRBV10-2 combines with J gene TRBJ2-5; 10 positions agree with TRBD2. The CDR3 consists of 15 residues. CDR1 and CDR2 (germline): WSHSY, SAAADI. V shed 7 bases, J shed 0 bases, and the junction held 5 bases outside the gene matches. CDR3 nucleotide sequence: TGCGCCAGCACCCGGACTAGCGGCAACCAAGAGACCCAGTACTTC. It codes for CASTRTSGNQETQYF.

CDR3 amino acids: CSARVGDTQYF. As DNA, the CDR3 is TGCAGTGCTAGAGTTGGGGATACGCAGTATTTT. V gene TRBV20-1 combines with J gene TRBJ2-3; D is undetermined. Germline CDR1 and CDR2: DFQATT and SNEGSKA (reference sequence). This CDR3 has 11 residues. V was clipped by 1 base and J by 6 bases, with 5 bases between them.

The chain links TRBV18 to TRBJ1-3; D is possibly TRBD1 (5 bases). The V gene lost 0 bases and the J gene lost 8 bases, with 11 bases spanning the gap. Per germline, CDR1 KGHSH and CDR2 LQKENI. CDR3 length equals 14 residues. The CDR3 DNA reads as TGTGCCAGCTCACCACCCAATCGGGGCGACACCATATATTTT. It is translated as CASSPPNRGDTIYF.

This clone is medium-sized by share. This rearrangement joins TRBV7-9 to TRBJ1-1; 8 bases map to TRBD1. Unmatched junction bases numbered 7, after V lost 4 bases and J lost 6 bases. Germline-derived CDR1 and CDR2 are SEHNR and FQNEAQ (reference sequence). This CDR3 spans 14 amino acids. The CDR3 reads CASSSHRGVAEAFF. Here the CDR3 DNA reads TGTGCCAGCAGCTCCCACAGGGGGGTTGCTGAAGCTTTCTTT.

Only one count was recorded for this clone. The chain has TRBV18 and TRBJ1-1; D is unresolved. V shed 4 bases and J shed 1 base, with 10 bases lying between them. The germline CDR1 and CDR2 sequences are KGHSH and LQKENI. The CDR3 is 14 amino acids. CDR3 bases: TGTGCCAGCTCACGAGCGCAGCGGAACACTGAAGCTTTCTTT. Residues: CASSRAQRNTEAFF.

CDR3 DNA: TGTGCCAGCAGCTTATCCCCGGGAGGGAACACCGGGGAGCTGTTTTTT. Amino acid sequence: CASSLSPGGNTGELFF. This rearrangement joins TRBV7-3 to TRBJ2-2; TRBD2 matches at 7 bases. V lost 2 bases to trimming and J lost 1 base; unmatched junction nucleotides: 4. Per the germline V gene, CDR1 is SGHTA and CDR2 is FQGTGA. The length of the CDR3 is 16 residues.

J is TRBJ1-6 and V is TRBV7-2; D is unresolved. The CDR3 runs to 14 residues. Trimming took off 1 base at V and 6 bases at J, with 7 bases between the two ends. Germline V CDR1 and CDR2: SGHTA, FQGNSA. In DNA form, the CDR3 reads TGTGCCAGCAGCTTAGAGAGGGTTAATTCACCCCTCCACTTT. Translating it yields CASSLERVNSPLHF.

In its sample, this clone was seen once. The chain employs TRBV18 and TRBJ1-1; D gene unclear. The CDR3 is 14 amino acids. The V gene lost 3 bases and the J gene lost 4 bases, with 12 bases spanning the gap. The germline CDR1 and CDR2 sequences are KGHSH and LQKENI. CDR3 in DNA: TGTGCCAGCTCACCGATCCCCAAGGGCACTGAAGCTTTCTTT. It encodes CASSPIPKGTEAFF. Together with reference TRBV18 and TRBJ1-1, the CDR3 gives the full variable domain: NAGVMQNPRHLVRRRGQEARLRCSPMKGHSHVYWYRQLPEEGLKFMVYLQKENIIDESGMPKERFSAEFPKEGPSILRIQQVVRGDSAAYFCASSPIPKGTEAFFGQGTRLTVV.